The present TCR beta chain was sequenced within a study of early stage breast cancer tumors. Background on the study: Most invasive tumors, about 80% of the 16, were ER+/PR+/HER2-. Seven to nine ER+/PR+/HER2- tumors were invasive ductal; a few were invasive lobular.

V lost 3 bases and J lost 1; bases outside the gene matches: 4. There are 16 residues in the CDR3. CDR1 and CDR2 from the germline V gene are SGHRS and YFSETQ. Generated by immunoSEQ multiplex PCR, the TCRdb table keeps only in-frame clones and is missing some. Of about 41,000 clones listed, about 78% are singletons. The receptor comes from a person between 50 and 60 years old with breast cancer. Specimen: blood. The V gene is TRBV5-1, the J gene TRBJ2-5, with 12 bases matching TRBD2. The CDR3 DNA is TGCGCCAGCAGCTCTGGACTAGCGGGGTCCCAAGAGACCCAGTACTTC. Its translation: CASSSGLAGSQETQYF.